There are a few counts of the clone carrying this T cell receptor beta chain. Its antigen is as yet unknown. These data originate in a study of T cell repertoires in cytomegalovirus infection. A single record per CDR3 protein comes from TCRdb applying MiXCR to the reads. The data contain approximately 990,000 distinct CDR3 sequences, around 30% of them singletons. With 2 bases removed from V and 4 bases from J, the gap between germline ends came to 23 bases. This CDR3 is 18 amino acids long. The sequencing here drew on cultured CD8+ T cells from PBMCs, taken from culture after CMV antigen stimulation. The V call is TRBV12-3 or TRBV12-4, the J call TRBJ1-2, with a tentative D call TRBD1 (6 bases). The clonotype originates from a human donor in good health (CMV status not recorded). Some clones in this sample may be carry-over from other donors' samples. For the CDR3, the DNA is TGTGCCAGCAGTTTATTTTCTTTCGGTACAGGGCACCTCTATGGCTACACCTTC. This encodes CASSLFSFGTGHLYGYTF.